This T cell receptor (beta chain) was retrieved from a study of blood T cell repertoires in COVID-19. Study-level background: Samples taken during acute and convalescent COVID-19 were collected in the United States, Italy and Spain. Sources were T cells, B-cell-depleted T cells, or PBMCs; the material itself was cDNA or gDNA.

Per the original data handling: Quantification of nucleated cells was approximated via reference gene primer amplification. This table comes from immunoSEQ multiplex PCR, and its TCRdb copy is limited to in-frame clones, with some not included. Clone size and the V and J calls come from that table; the DNA yielded D and trimming. The sample includes over 75,000 clones, around 90% of them seen just once. Per germline, CDR1 MGHDK and CDR2 SYGVNS. V was shortened by 1 base and J by 0 bases, with 9 bases between the two germline ends. This CDR3 has 15 residues. The chain couples TRBV25-1 to TRBJ1-2; weak D call: TRBD1 (5 bases). Sequencing was performed on peripheral blood. The TCR sequence derives from a human donor with active COVID-19. The donor label of this sample is uncertain. For the CDR3, the DNA is TGTGCCAGCAGTGAATCGACAGCAGCTAACTATGGCTACACCTTC. This gives the protein CASSESTAANYGYTF.